The 32 T cell receptor beta chains given below trace back to one sample, sequenced in a study of OX40 agonist ivuxolimab in advanced cancers. Profiling relied on immunoSEQ multiplex PCR, and the TCRdb table lists in-frame clones only, not all of them. The sample lists tens of thousands of clones, around 90% occurring once. Source: CD4+ or CD8+ T cells sorted from blood, taken in a trial of the OX40 agonist ivuxolimab. The receptor set was obtained from an adult with an advanced solid tumor such as melanoma, head and neck, liver or kidney cancer.

The rearrangement links TRBV7-6 to TRBJ1-5; D is ambiguous. Germline-derived CDR1 and CDR2 are SGHVS and FNYEAQ. V gave up 5 bases and J gave up 4 bases, with 12 bases separating them. The CDR3 has 14 amino acids. CDR3 sequence (DNA): TGTGCCAGCAGCCTAAGTGGGATTAATCAGCCCCAGCATTTT. This encodes CASSLSGINQPQHF.

The J gene is TRBJ2-7, the V gene TRBV5-4; D call uncertain. This CDR3 is built from 13 residues. The germline V gene has CDR1 SGHNT and CDR2 YYREEE (reference sequence). V lost 4 bases and J lost 1, with 9 bases in between. CDR3 loop: CASSLVGSYEQYF. DNA of the CDR3: TGTGCCAGCAGCCTAGTTGGGTCCTACGAGCAGTACTTC.

The chain couples TRBV7-3 to TRBJ1-1; the match to TRBD1 covers 10 bases. The J segment lost 7 bases and the V segment lost 1 base, leaving 6 bases of the junction unmatched. The CDR3 is made up of 15 amino acids. Germline CDR1 reads SGHTA; CDR2 reads FQGTGA. The CDR3 DNA reads as TGTGCCAGCAGCTTAATGACAGGGGGCAAGATTGAAGCTTTCTTT. This encodes CASSLMTGGKIEAFF.

J is TRBJ2-1 and V is TRBV6-5, with D unclear. The CDR3 runs 13 residues. Trimming stripped 6 bases from V and 6 bases from J, with 12 bases between. Per the germline V gene, CDR1 is MNHEY and CDR2 is SVGAGI. The CDR3 coding sequence is TGTGCCAGCAGCACTATATTAGCCAATGAGCAGTTCTTC. Protein: CASSTILANEQFF.

The genes are TRBV7-2 and TRBJ1-1, with 9 bases that match TRBD1. This CDR3 has 15 residues. After removal of 1 base from V and 4 bases from J, the junction contained 4 bases not matched to a gene. Germline V gene data show CDR1 as SGHTA and CDR2 as FQGNSA. The CDR3 nucleotides are TGTGCCAGCAGCTTAGAGGGACAGGGAATCACTGAAGCTTTCTTT. It codes for CASSLEGQGITEAFF.

The CDR3 region is CASSLAADSSYGYTF. CDR3 DNA sequence: TGCGCCAGCAGCTTGGCGGCAGATTCGTCGTATGGCTACACCTTC. The V call is TRBV5-1, the J call TRBJ1-2; D is uncertain. The CDR3 spans 15 residues. Germline assignment: CDR1 SGHRS and CDR2 YFSETQ. With 0 bases removed from V and 5 bases from J, the gap between germline ends came to 14 bases. Filled out from reference TRBV5-1 and TRBJ1-2, the complete variable domain reads KAGVTQTPRYLIKTRGQQVTLSCSPISGHRSVSWYQQTPGQGLQFLFEYFSETQRNKGNFPGRFSGRQFSNSRSEMNVSTLELGDSALYLCASSLAADSSYGYTFGSGTRLTVV.

A single count supports this clone. The V gene is TRBV10-2, the J gene TRBJ1-2, with D unresolved. Trimming pared 0 bases from V and 6 bases from J, leaving 5 bases between. Looked up from germline, CDR1 is WSHSY and CDR2 is SAAADI. The CDR3 runs 12 residues. The CDR3 protein is CASSESGNGYTF. CDR3 nucleotide sequence: TGCGCCAGCAGTGAGTCCGGAAATGGCTACACCTTC.

This chain joins TRBV2 and TRBJ2-5, with D possibly being TRBD2 (6 bases). CDR3 length equals 18 residues. V was trimmed by 1 base and J by 7 bases, leaving 25 bases between them. Looked up from germline, CDR1 is SNHLY and CDR2 is FYNNEI. CDR3 residues: CASSEGRQLRGYGGTQYF. In nucleotides, the CDR3 is TGTGCCAGCAGTGAAGGTAGACAGCTCCGAGGGTACGGGGGGACCCAGTACTTC.

The chain is built from TRBV9 and TRBJ1-1; TRBD1 is a possible D gene (5 bases). There are 13 residues in the CDR3. V was cut by 2 bases and J by 1 base, with 6 bases left in between. Germline V gene lookup returns CDR1 SGDLS and CDR2 YYNGEE. The CDR3 region is CASSVQGNTEAFF. The CDR3, as DNA: TGTGCCAGCAGCGTTCAGGGGAACACTGAAGCTTTCTTT.

This sequence joins TRBV7-2 and TRBJ1-1; D is undetermined. There are 14 residues in the CDR3. Germline CDR1 SGHTA, CDR2 FQGNSA. V was cut by 2 bases and J by 1 base, with 8 bases left in between. The DNA for the CDR3 is TGTGCCAGCAGCTTAAACACTAAGAACACTGAAGCTTTCTTT. It translates to CASSLNTKNTEAFF.

The V and J genes are TRBV11-2 and TRBJ2-7; D possibly corresponds to TRBD1 (6 bases). This CDR3 comprises 15 residues. Germline V gene lookup returns CDR1 SGHAT and CDR2 FQNNGV. Trimming shortened V by 0 bases and J by 1 base, and 10 bases separated the two germline ends. The CDR3 coding sequence is TGTGCCAGCAGCTTAGACAGGGGACCTTCCTACGAGCAGTACTTC. Its translation is CASSLDRGPSYEQYF.

V usage is TRBV19 and J usage is TRBJ2-7; 9 bases map to TRBD1. This CDR3 has 16 residues. Germline trimming cut 4 bases from V and 1 base from J; bases unmatched to any gene: 8. CDR1 LNHDA and CDR2 SQIVND come from the germline V gene (reference sequence). The CDR3 bases are TGTGCCAGTAGTACCACGGTGGGGACAGGGTCCTACGAGCAGTACTTC. Translation gives CASSTTVGTGSYEQYF. Variable domain in full (rest from reference TRBV19 and TRBJ2-7): DGGITQSPKYLFRKEGQNVTLSCEQNLNHDAMYWYRQDPGQGLRLIYYSQIVNDFQKGDIAEGYSVSREKKESFPLTVTSAQKNPTAFYLCASSTTVGTGSYEQYFGPGTRLTVT.

This chain uses TRBV2 with TRBJ2-7, with 7 bases that match TRBD2. Germline trimming cut 10 bases from V and 4 bases from J; bases unmatched to any gene: 13. The CDR3 consists of 14 residues. CDR1 is SNHLY and CDR2 is FYNNEI in the germline V gene. DNA of the CDR3: TGTGCCACAAAGATCGCGGGAGTTTTGTACGAGCAGTACTTC. This translates into CATKIAGVLYEQYF.

This chain links TRBV11-2 with TRBJ1-4; D call uncertain. This CDR3 has 12 amino acids. V was shortened by 4 bases and J by 8 bases, with 8 bases between the two germline ends. Per germline, CDR1 SGHAT and CDR2 FQNNGV. CDR3 nucleotide sequence: TGTGCCAGCAGCTACAGAGGAGAAAAACTGTTTTTT. Translation: CASSYRGEKLFF.

The sample holds a few counts of this clone. The rearrangement links TRBV7-9 to TRBJ1-2; D possibly corresponds to TRBD1 (5 bases). This CDR3 is built from 13 residues. Between the trimmed V and J ends, which lost 2 bases and 4 bases, there was a span of 8 bases. Germline V gene data show CDR1 as SEHNR and CDR2 as FQNEAQ (reference sequence). CDR3 amino acids: CASSLLGTYGYTF. The CDR3 DNA reads TGTGCCAGCAGCTTATTGGGGACCTATGGCTACACCTTC.

The sample holds a few counts of this clone. Other DNA sequences within the sample encode an identical CDR3. This rearrangement joins TRBV6-1 to TRBJ1-1; D gene uncertain. CDR3 size: 13 residues. Trimming took off 3 bases at V and 1 base at J, with 6 bases between the two ends. Per the germline V gene, CDR1 is MNHNS and CDR2 is SASEGT. CDR3 sequence (DNA): TGTGCCAGCAGTGATTCTGGGAACACTGAAGCTTTCTTT. This codes for CASSDSGNTEAFF.

This clone was seen only once. V usage is TRBV18 and J usage is TRBJ2-6; D is ambiguous. Germline CDR1 KGHSH, CDR2 LQKENI. The CDR3 consists of 14 residues. Trimming took off 3 bases at V and 1 base at J, with 4 bases between the two ends. The chain's CDR3 is CASSPTSGANVLTF. For the CDR3, the DNA is TGTGCCAGCTCACCTACATCTGGGGCCAACGTCCTGACTTTC.

The V gene is TRBV18, the J gene TRBJ2-7; D is perhaps TRBD2 (6 bases). CDR3 length: 13 amino acids. CDR1 and CDR2 from the germline V gene are KGHSH and LQKENI. The V gene lost 6 bases and the J gene lost 3 bases, with 12 bases spanning the gap. DNA of the CDR3: TGTGCCAGCTCCCGCCCCGGGAGCTACGAGCAGTACTTC. Translation gives CASSRPGSYEQYF.

This clone was seen only a few times. This rearrangement joins TRBV5-1 to TRBJ2-2; 10 nucleotides align to TRBD2. The V gene's germline CDR1 is SGHRS and CDR2 YFSETQ. The V and J ends lost 1 base and 4 bases, in that order; junction bases with no gene match: 4. The CDR3 sequence is 16 residues long. The CDR3 reads CASSLSAGGSTGELFF. CDR3 sequence (DNA): TGCGCCAGCAGCTTGTCAGCGGGGGGGAGCACCGGGGAGCTGTTTTTT.

Here the CDR3 reads CASSPGLAGAHEQFF. The CDR3 DNA follows: TGTGCCAGCAGCCCGGGACTAGCGGGAGCTCATGAGCAGTTCTTC. This chain uses TRBV5-4 with TRBJ2-1; 14 bases are a match to TRBD2. V shed 4 bases, J shed 8 bases, and the junction held 5 bases outside the gene matches. The V gene's germline CDR1 is SGHNT and CDR2 YYREEE (reference sequence). The CDR3 covers 15 residues. The full variable domain, its missing parts supplied by reference TRBV5-4 and TRBJ2-1, is ETGVTQSPTHLIKTRGQQVTLRCSSQSGHNTVSWYQQALGQGPQFIFQYYREEENGRGNFPPRFSGLQFPNYSSELNVNALELDDSALYLCASSPGLAGAHEQFFGPGTRLTVL.

This chain links TRBV6-5 with TRBJ1-2; D call uncertain. Trimming shortened V by 0 bases and J by 8 bases, and 13 bases separated the two germline ends. The CDR3 has 14 residues. The germline V gene has CDR1 MNHEY and CDR2 SVGAGI. As DNA, the CDR3 is TGTGCCAGCAGTTACTCGTTTCGACTGGAAGGCTACACCTTC. Translated, it gives CASSYSFRLEGYTF.

This clone was picked up one time. The chain carries TRBV7-2 and TRBJ2-1, with D possibly being TRBD2 (6 bases). The germline CDR1 and CDR2 sequences are SGHTA and FQGNSA. Deletions cut 4 bases from V and 8 bases from J, with 15 bases between. CDR3 length equals 14 residues. The CDR3 DNA is TGTGCCAGCAGCTCATCGTGGAGGGTGGATGAGCAGTTCTTC. Translated, it gives CASSSSWRVDEQFF. The whole variable domain, remainder taken from reference TRBV7-2 and TRBJ2-1, is GAGVSQSPSNKVTEKGKDVELRCDPISGHTALYWYRQSLGQGLEFLIYFQGNSAPDKSGLPSDRFSAERTGGSVSTLTIQRTQQEDSAVYLCASSSSWRVDEQFFGPGTRLTVL.

The chain uses TRBV7-2 and TRBJ2-2; D is unresolved. This CDR3 is 12 amino acids long. Germline V gene lookup returns CDR1 SGHTA and CDR2 FQGNSA. The germline V and J ends were trimmed by 9 bases and 7 bases, with 12 bases remaining between them. The CDR3 protein is CASRLGLGELFF. The DNA for the CDR3 is TGTGCCAGTCGATTAGGTCTCGGGGAGCTGTTTTTT.

This clone came up once. CDR3: CASSVELAGFYEQYF. DNA for the CDR3: TGTGCCAGCAGCGTAGAACTAGCGGGATTCTACGAGCAGTACTTC. The V gene is TRBV9, the J gene TRBJ2-7; 10 bases align to TRBD2. Looked up from germline, CDR1 is SGDLS and CDR2 is YYNGEE. V lost 0 bases and J lost 3; bases outside the gene matches: 3. The CDR3 contains 15 residues.

V gene TRBV2 combines with J gene TRBJ2-4; 10 nucleotides match TRBD2. J gave up 0 bases and V 3 bases, and 8 bases lay outside the gene matches. Germline CDR1 is SNHLY and CDR2 is FYNNEI. This CDR3 has 18 amino acids. Here the CDR3 reads CASSEQTSGVIAKNIQYF. CDR3 nucleotides: TGTGCCAGCAGTGAGCAAACTAGCGGGGTTATAGCCAAAAACATTCAGTACTTC.

This chain's CDR3 is CASSTDRVANTGELFF. DNA for the CDR3: TGCGCCAGCAGTACTGACAGGGTCGCGAACACCGGGGAGCTGTTTTTT. The gene calls are TRBV5-1 and TRBJ2-2, with 7 bases that match TRBD1. This CDR3 region has 16 residues. Per the germline V gene, CDR1 is SGHRS and CDR2 is YFSETQ. With V trimmed by 5 bases and J by 0 bases, 7 bases remained unmatched. The variable domain in full, with the rest retrieved from reference TRBV5-1 and TRBJ2-2, is KAGVTQTPRYLIKTRGQQVTLSCSPISGHRSVSWYQQTPGQGLQFLFEYFSETQRNKGNFPGRFSGRQFSNSRSEMNVSTLELGDSALYLCASSTDRVANTGELFFGEGSRLTVL.

V is TRBV28 and J is TRBJ2-7; TRBD1 matches at 9 bases. The germline gives CDR1 MDHEN, CDR2 SYDVKM. The V gene end was trimmed by 7 bases and the J gene end by 4 bases; junction bases not matched to a gene: 14. The CDR3 has 16 amino acids. The CDR3 nucleotides read TGTGCCAGCAACGGAGGACTCCGGGACAGGGTATACGAGCAGTACTTC. Its protein is CASNGGLRDRVYEQYF.

The genes are TRBV19 and TRBJ1-4, with D unclear. With 3 bases removed from V and 8 bases from J, the gap between germline ends came to 7 bases. Germline lookup yields CDR1 LNHDA and CDR2 SQIVND (reference sequence). This CDR3 comprises 12 residues. The CDR3 bases are TGTGCCAGTAGTATCCTCCGGGAAAAACTGTTTTTT. Translation: CASSILREKLFF.

The rearrangement uses TRBV2 and TRBJ2-6; either TRBD1 or TRBD2 may fit D (5 bases each). V was shortened by 8 bases and J by 0 bases, with 8 bases between the two germline ends. The V gene's germline CDR1 is SNHLY and CDR2 FYNNEI. This CDR3 is built from 14 residues. The chain's CDR3 is CASRGGSGANVLTF. The DNA for the CDR3 is TGTGCCAGCCGTGGGGGCTCTGGGGCCAACGTCCTGACTTTC.

The gene calls are TRBV30 and TRBJ1-5; 10 nucleotides match TRBD1. The ends lost 5 bases at V and 5 bases at J; junction bases unmatched: 3. Looked up from germline, CDR1 is GTSNPN and CDR2 is SVGIG (reference sequence). The CDR3 is made up of 13 amino acids. CDR3 in DNA: TGTGCCTGGGGGACAGGGGTGCATCAGCCCCAGCATTTT. Its protein product is CAWGTGVHQPQHF.

This chain connects TRBV30 to TRBJ1-2; D gene uncertain. This CDR3 is built from 14 residues. V was clipped by 2 bases and J by 8 bases, with 18 bases between them. Per the germline V gene, CDR1 is GTSNPN and CDR2 is SVGIG (reference sequence). This chain's CDR3 is CAWSRAPGLEGYTF. The CDR3 bases are TGTGCCTGGAGTCGGGCACCCGGATTAGAGGGCTACACCTTC. Full variable domain (remainder filled in from reference TRBV30 and TRBJ1-2): SQTIHQWPATLVQPVGSPLSLECTVEGTSNPNLYWYRQAAGRGLQLLFYSVGIGQISSEVPQNLSASRPQDRQFILSSKKLLLSDSGFYLCAWSRAPGLEGYTFGSGTRLTVV.

This clone was counted a single time. This rearrangement joins TRBV10-2 to TRBJ2-7; 7 nucleotides line up with TRBD1. Germline V gene lookup returns CDR1 WSHSY and CDR2 SAAADI. J gave up 2 bases and V 8 bases, and 3 bases lay outside the gene matches. The CDR3 spans 12 residues. DNA of the CDR3: TGCGCCAGCGGGACAGTTCCCTACGAGCAGTACTTC. This encodes CASGTVPYEQYF.